The next 9 T cell receptor beta chains were all read from a single sample in a study of CD8 T cells in Susac syndrome. The RNA input was about 0.5 to 1 ug, and it was reverse transcribed with random hexamers. TCRdb called the immunoSEQ multiplex PCR reads again in MiXCR, with one record for every CDR3 protein. The profile shows 170,000 or so distinct CDR3 sequences, 90% to 95% of them singletons. Sequencing input: CD4+ T cells from PBMCs. The receptors stem from a human donor with Susac syndrome.

The chain has TRBV18 and TRBJ2-7; weak D call: TRBD2 (6 bases). The CDR3 runs 15 residues. Germline CDR1 KGHSH, CDR2 LQKENI. Trimming shortened V by 3 bases and J by 0 bases, and 12 bases separated the two germline ends. The CDR3: CASSPFGGDSYEQYF. The CDR3 nucleotides are TGTGCCAGCTCACCTTTCGGCGGGGACTCCTACGAGCAGTACTTC.

The chain joins TRBV30 to TRBJ1-5, with D perhaps TRBD1 (5 bases). V was cut by 2 bases and J by 7 bases, with 18 bases left in between. Germline CDR1 reads GTSNPN; CDR2 reads SVGIG (reference sequence). The CDR3 is made up of 15 amino acids. The DNA for the CDR3 is TGTGCCTGGAGTCGACTACAGGTCCAAGACCAGCCCCAGCATTTT. Its translation: CAWSRLQVQDQPQHF.

V is TRBV29-1 and J is TRBJ1-2; 9 bases are a match to TRBD1. The V gene end was trimmed by 7 bases and the J gene end by 8 bases; junction bases not matched to a gene: 11. CDR3 length: 13 amino acids. The V gene's germline CDR1 is SQVTM and CDR2 ANQGSEA. The CDR3 DNA reads as TGCAGCGCCACGGGACAGGGATCTTGGGGCTACACCTTC. Translating gives CSATGQGSWGYTF.

This clonotype was counted between two and nine times. Here the CDR3 reads CASSLGTNQPQHF. The CDR3, as DNA: TGTGCCAGCAGCTTGGGCACCAATCAGCCCCAGCATTTT. The J gene is TRBJ1-5, the V gene TRBV11-2, with D uncertain. V shed 3 bases and J shed 3 bases, with 6 bases lying between them. CDR1 SGHAT and CDR2 FQNNGV come from the germline V gene. This CDR3 spans 13 amino acids.

The CDR3 sequence: CAWSAGKNTEAFF. CDR3 bases: TGTGCCTGGAGTGCCGGCAAGAACACTGAAGCTTTCTTT. V gene TRBV30 combines with J gene TRBJ1-1; no clear D gene. Germline V CDR1 and CDR2: GTSNPN, SVGIG (reference sequence). The ends were cut back, 1 base at V and 1 base at J, with 7 bases in the middle. The length of the CDR3 is 13 residues. The full variable domain, with the rest looked up from reference TRBV30 and TRBJ1-1, is SQTIHQWPATLVQPVGSPLSLECTVEGTSNPNLYWYRQAAGRGLQLLFYSVGIGQISSEVPQNLSASRPQDRQFILSSKKLLLSDSGFYLCAWSAGKNTEAFFGQGTRLTVV.

The chain has TRBV20-1 and TRBJ1-1; D is perhaps TRBD1 (5 bases). The CDR3 length is 14 residues. Germline loops: CDR1 DFQATT, CDR2 SNEGSKA (reference sequence). Trimming left V 4 bases short and J 2 bases short, with 14 bases between. The CDR3 here is CSATRDSENTEAFF. The CDR3 nucleotides are TGCAGTGCTACTCGGGACTCGGAAAACACTGAAGCTTTCTTT.

The CDR3 region has the DNA TGCGCCAGCAGCTTCGTAGAGGCGAGCGAGCAGTACTTC. Protein product: CASSFVEASEQYF. This sequence joins TRBV5-1 and TRBJ2-7; no clear D gene. Germline CDR1 reads SGHRS; CDR2 reads YFSETQ. The CDR3 loop spans 13 amino acids. Trimming took off 2 bases at V and 6 bases at J, with 12 bases between the two ends.

In its sample, this clonotype was seen once. This chain links TRBV18 with TRBJ2-1; maybe TRBD2 (5 bases). Trimming pared 5 bases from V and 4 bases from J, leaving 6 bases between. The V gene's germline CDR1 is KGHSH and CDR2 LQKENI. CDR3 length: 12 residues. CDR3 bases: TGTGCCAGCTCAGGGGAGTACAATGAGCAGTTCTTC. Translation: CASSGEYNEQFF.

The chain links TRBV12-3 or TRBV12-4 to TRBJ2-5, with 10 bases fitting TRBD2. J gave up 5 bases and V 6 bases, and 12 bases lay outside the gene matches. This CDR3 spans 16 amino acids. This CDR3 is CASSLSPAGGQETQYF. In DNA form, the CDR3 reads TGTGCCAGCAGCCTGAGTCCAGCGGGGGGGCAGGAGACCCAGTACTTC.